Each of the 8 T cell receptor beta chains below was sequenced from the same sample in a study of T-cell memory formation after mild COVID-19. One entry per CDR3 protein results from TCRdb running MiXCR on the 5' RACE reads. This sample has some 280,000 distinct CDR3 sequences; about 16% occur once, and the top ten carry more than 20%. Source material: PBMCs or a T cell subset sorted from them (not recorded which). The source of these receptors is a man in his late teens or twenties who had mild COVID-19 (a few samples of this study predate the infection). Cell type and time point are not known.

V usage is TRBV12-3 or TRBV12-4 and J usage is TRBJ2-5; 9 positions agree with TRBD2. V gave up 6 bases and J gave up 0 bases; unmatched junction bases: 8. This CDR3 has 16 amino acids. The CDR3 loop is CASRPLLAGDQETQYF. DNA for the CDR3: TGTGCCAGCAGACCTCTCTTAGCGGGGGACCAAGAGACCCAGTACTTC.

V and J are TRBV7-6 and TRBJ1-4; 7 bases are shared with TRBD1. The CDR3 consists of 11 residues. Trimming cost V 5 bases and J 13 bases; bases outside gene matches: 4. Germline assignment: CDR1 SGHVS and CDR2 FNYEAQ. In DNA form, the CDR3 reads TGTGCCAGCAGCCAGACAGGGAGACTGTTTTTT. Its protein is CASSQTGRLFF.

This sequence joins TRBV9 and TRBJ2-1; D unresolved. With 0 bases removed from V and 2 bases from J, the gap between germline ends came to 9 bases. Germline loops: CDR1 SGDLS, CDR2 YYNGEE. The CDR3 has 15 amino acids. The CDR3 here is CASSVVGSTYNEQFF. In DNA form, the CDR3 reads TGTGCCAGCAGCGTAGTAGGGTCCACCTACAATGAGCAGTTCTTC.

This clonotype was observed at least ten times. This chain connects TRBV7-6 to TRBJ2-1; maybe TRBD2 (6 bases). CDR1 is SGHVS, CDR2 FNYEAQ, per germline. Trimming cost V 2 bases and J 8 bases, with 7 bases left between them. The CDR3 contains 12 residues. In DNA, the CDR3 is TGTGCCAGCAGCTTACCTAGCGATGAGCAGTTCTTC. Its translation: CASSLPSDEQFF.

The chain combines TRBV12-3 or TRBV12-4 with TRBJ1-5; unclear D gene. The CDR3 is made up of 13 amino acids. V dropped 8 bases and J dropped 2 bases, with 10 bases sitting between them. CDR3 DNA sequence: TGTGCCAGCGCGGGGAGCGGCAATCAGCCCCAGCATTTT. This gives the protein CASAGSGNQPQHF.

The gene calls are TRBV4-1 and TRBJ1-1; 7 nucleotides match TRBD1. Germline values: CDR1 MGHRA, CDR2 YSYEKL. The CDR3 runs 18 residues. V was pared by 1 base and J by 2 bases, with 13 bases of the junction left unmatched. The CDR3 here is CASSQGPWDGQVNTEAFF. The CDR3 DNA reads as TGCGCCAGCAGCCAAGGTCCCTGGGACGGACAGGTCAACACTGAAGCTTTCTTT.

This clonotype was observed many times. The genes are TRBV7-2 and TRBJ2-3; D may be TRBD1 (6 bases). Germline V gene sequence: CDR1 SGHTA, CDR2 FQGNSA. Deletions cut 3 bases from V and 6 bases from J, with 25 bases between. The CDR3 sequence is 18 residues long. The chain's CDR3 is CASSLGARSLGSSDTQYF. The CDR3 DNA reads TGTGCCAGCAGCTTGGGGGCGCGGTCGTTGGGGTCGTCTGATACGCAGTATTTT.

This clonotype turned up a few times. V gene TRBV23-1 combines with J gene TRBJ1-2; TRBD1 is a possible D gene (6 bases). TRBV23-1 is an ORF; its function is uncertain. This CDR3 is built from 13 residues. V was clipped by 8 bases and J by 0 bases, with 10 bases between them. CDR3 in amino acids: CASGQQANYGYTF. In DNA, the CDR3 is TGCGCCAGCGGACAGCAAGCTAACTATGGCTACACCTTC.